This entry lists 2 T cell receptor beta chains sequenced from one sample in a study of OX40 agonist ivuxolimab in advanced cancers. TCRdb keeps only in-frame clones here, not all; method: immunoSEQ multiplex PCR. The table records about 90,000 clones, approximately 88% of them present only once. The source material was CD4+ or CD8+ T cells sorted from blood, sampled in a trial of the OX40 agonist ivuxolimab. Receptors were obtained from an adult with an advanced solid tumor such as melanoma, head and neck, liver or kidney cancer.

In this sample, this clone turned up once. CDR3 DNA: TGTGCCAGCAGTTACGAATGGCAGGGGGCGGAAGGCTACACCTTC. It specifies CASSYEWQGAEGYTF. The chain couples TRBV6-6 to TRBJ1-2; 8 bases are a match to TRBD1. The CDR3 runs to 15 residues. CDR1 and CDR2 from the germline V gene are MNHNY and SVGAGI (reference sequence). V lost 2 bases and J lost 8; bases outside the gene matches: 10.

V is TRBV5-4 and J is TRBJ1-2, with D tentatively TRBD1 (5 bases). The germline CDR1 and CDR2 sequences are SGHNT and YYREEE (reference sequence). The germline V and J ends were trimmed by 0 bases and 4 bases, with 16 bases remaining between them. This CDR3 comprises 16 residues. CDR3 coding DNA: TGTGCCAGCAGCTTGGCCACAGGTTCGAATTTCTATGGCTACACCTTC. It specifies CASSLATGSNFYGYTF.